These T cell receptor beta chains were read from a single sample in a study of cytomegalovirus exposure and HLA in healthy donors. The assay was immunoSEQ multiplex PCR, and TCRdb's table has in-frame clones only and misses some. Of 40,000 to 45,000 clones listed, 70% to 85% are singletons. The sequenced sample consisted of PBMCs. The receptors here all came from a young man in good health and CMV-seronegative. Each CDR3 is given with its conserved first and last residue. D genes are given only for firm matches. The size of a clone is reported for some rows only, either as once, few or many, or as a class for expanded clones.

V gene,clone size,CDR3 length,D gene,J gene,CDR3 protein,CDR3 DNA
TRBV7-2,once,19,TRBD2,TRBJ2-7,CASSLGMTSAREDSYEQYF,TGTGCCAGCAGCTTAGGGATGACCTCGGCGCGGGAGGACTCCTACGAGCAGTACTTC
TRBV5-1,NA,11,NA,TRBJ2-7,CASSPAYEQYF,TGCGCCAGCAGCCCCGCCTACGAGCAGTACTTC
TRBV19,NA,12,NA,TRBJ1-5,CASSIGSQPQHF,TGTGCCAGTAGTATTGGCAGTCAGCCCCAGCATTTT
TRBV13,NA,15,NA,TRBJ2-7,CASSAASASSYEQYF,TGTGCCAGCAGCGCTGCTAGCGCTAGCTCCTACGAGCAGTACTTC
TRBV5-1,few,15,TRBD2,TRBJ2-1,CASSLVAGAYNEQFF,TGCGCCAGCAGCTTGGTAGCGGGAGCCTACAATGAGCAGTTCTTC
TRBV18,NA,13,NA,TRBJ2-7,CASSPPGVYEQYF,TGTGCCAGCTCACCACCGGGAGTGTACGAGCAGTACTTC
TRBV5-1,NA,14,NA,TRBJ2-6,CASGGYSGANVLTF,TGCGCCAGCGGGGGGTACTCTGGGGCCAACGTCCTGACTTTC
TRBV7-2,NA,18,TRBD2,TRBJ2-7,CASSLGLAGGLRPYEQYF,TGTGCCAGCAGCTTAGGTCTAGCGGGAGGCCTTCGCCCATACGAGCAGTACTTC
TRBV18,NA,18,NA,TRBJ2-2,CASSPPTGGLWGSGELFF,TGTGCCAGCTCACCCCCCACCGGGGGACTCTGGGGTTCCGGGGAGCTGTTTTTT
TRBV7-3,NA,15,TRBD1,TRBJ1-1,CASSSGTGGTTEAFF,TGTGCCAGCAGCTCTGGGACAGGGGGCACCACTGAAGCTTTCTTT
TRBV14,NA,20,NA,TRBJ2-2,CASSRGDVTGILANTGELFF,TGTGCCAGCAGCCGTGGGGACGTTACAGGGATCCTCGCGAACACCGGGGAGCTGTTTTTT
TRBV2,NA,14,NA,TRBJ1-4,CASSESGFEEKLFF,TGTGCCAGCAGTGAATCGGGGTTCGAGGAAAAACTGTTTTTT
TRBV27,once,16,TRBD1,TRBJ2-2,CASRSQRQGVTGELFF,TGTGCCAGCAGGTCCCAAAGACAGGGTGTAACCGGGGAGCTGTTTTTT
TRBV7-2,NA,16,TRBD2,TRBJ2-2,CASSSQAGLNTGELFF,TGTGCCAGCAGCTCCCAGGCGGGACTAAACACCGGGGAGCTGTTTTTT
TRBV5-1,NA,15,TRBD1,TRBJ2-5,CASRTGTVNQETQYF,TGCGCCAGCAGAACCGGGACAGTTAACCAAGAGACCCAGTACTTC
TRBV7-9,NA,16,TRBD2,TRBJ2-5,CASSRISGSLRETQYF,TGTGCCAGCAGTCGAATTAGCGGGAGCCTCAGGGAGACCCAGTACTTC
TRBV12-5,NA,19,NA,TRBJ2-1,CASGLVPPLRSYSYNEQFF,TGTGCTAGTGGTTTGGTACCCCCTTTACGGAGCTACTCCTACAATGAGCAGTTCTTC
TRBV7-9,NA,14,NA,TRBJ1-1,CASSLSSRFDEAFF,TGTGCCAGCAGCTTGTCATCTCGGTTTGATGAAGCTTTCTTT
TRBV9,few,15,TRBD1,TRBJ2-2,CASSVVGTVSRELFF,TGTGCCAGCAGCGTAGTTGGGACAGTCTCGCGGGAGCTGTTTTTT
TRBV5-8,NA,16,TRBD2,TRBJ2-3,CASSPGTSGYTDTQYF,TGTGCCAGCAGCCCTGGGACTAGCGGGTACACAGATACGCAGTATTTT
TRBV19,NA,15,TRBD2,TRBJ2-7,CASSPSGSPSWEQYF,TGTGCCAGTAGTCCTAGCGGGAGTCCTTCCTGGGAGCAGTACTTC
TRBV6-1,NA,16,TRBD1,TRBJ2-7,CASSETLQGGHYEQYF,TGTGCCAGCAGTGAAACTTTACAGGGGGGACATTACGAGCAGTACTTC
TRBV5-6,once,14,TRBD1,TRBJ2-7,CASSLTGLTYEQYF,TGTGCCAGCAGCCTGACAGGGCTAACCTACGAGCAGTACTTC
TRBV4-1,NA,13,NA,TRBJ1-1,CASSRGWGGEAFF,TGCGCCAGCAGCCGAGGGTGGGGGGGTGAAGCTTTCTTT
TRBV18,NA,13,NA,TRBJ1-2,CASSPAGARAYTF,TGTGCCAGCTCACCGGCAGGGGCGCGCGCCTACACCTTC
TRBV29-1,NA,15,NA,TRBJ2-3,CSVDQGRRPTDTQYF,TGCAGCGTTGACCAGGGGCGGAGGCCCACAGATACGCAGTATTTT
TRBV10-2,NA,14,TRBD2,TRBJ2-7,CASSGRGGSYEQYF,TGCGCCAGCAGCGGGAGGGGCGGCTCCTACGAGCAGTACTTC
TRBV12-5,few,16,NA,TRBJ2-5,CASGFFPRVAGETQYF,TGTGCTAGTGGTTTCTTCCCGCGGGTAGCTGGGGAGACCCAGTACTTC
TRBV18,NA,13,NA,TRBJ1-3,CASSVAGENTIYF,TGTGCCAGCTCCGTTGCGGGAGAAAACACCATATATTTT
TRBV5-1,NA,14,TRBD1,TRBJ2-5,CASSLQGQAETQYF,TGCGCCAGCAGCTTACAGGGACAGGCGGAGACCCAGTACTTC
TRBV7-9,NA,12,NA,TRBJ2-7,CASSRVGDEQYF,TGTGCCAGCAGCCGGGTTGGCGACGAGCAGTACTTC
TRBV28,NA,15,TRBD2,TRBJ2-3,CASSASGRGADTQYF,TGTGCCAGCAGTGCTAGCGGGAGGGGGGCAGATACGCAGTATTTT
TRBV27,NA,15,TRBD1,TRBJ2-2,CASSFGTANTGELFF,TGTGCCAGCAGTTTCGGGACAGCGAACACCGGGGAGCTGTTTTTT
TRBV7-9,NA,13,NA,TRBJ1-2,CSSSDRTYGGYTF,TGTTCCAGCAGCGACCGGACATACGGGGGCTACACCTTC
TRBV4-3,NA,17,TRBD2,TRBJ2-3,CASSQAGTTVRTDTQYF,TGCGCCAGCAGCCAAGCAGGGACTACCGTTCGCACAGATACGCAGTATTTT
TRBV29-1,NA,16,NA,TRBJ1-4,CSVATDFGATNEKLFF,TGCAGCGTTGCCACTGACTTCGGTGCAACTAATGAAAAACTGTTTTTT